Presented here are 19 T cell receptor beta chains from one specimen sequenced in a study of blood T cell repertoires in COVID-19. Profiling relied on immunoSEQ multiplex PCR, and the TCRdb table lists in-frame clones only, not all of them. This table holds more than 300,000 clones, around nine tenths found once. The specimen was PBMCs or T cells enriched from blood (not recorded which). These receptors were taken from a woman under 30 who had recovered from COVID-19.

The rearrangement links TRBV5-1 to TRBJ2-7; 10 positions match TRBD1. CDR3 length: 15 residues. V was pared by 5 bases and J by 1 base, with 6 bases of the junction left unmatched. In germline, CDR1 is SGHRS, CDR2 YFSETQ. CDR3: CASRTTGGKSYEQYF. The CDR3 region has the DNA TGCGCCAGCAGAACGACAGGGGGCAAGTCCTACGAGCAGTACTTC.

The chain is built from TRBV30 and TRBJ1-2; TRBD1 matches 9 bases. The V and J ends lost 0 bases and 7 bases, in that order; junction bases with no gene match: 9. From germline, CDR1 is GTSNPN and CDR2 SVGIG (reference sequence). The length of the CDR3 is 15 residues. The CDR3 region has the DNA TGTGCCTGGAGTGTATGGGACAGGGAACGGAGTGGCTACACCTTC. Its protein is CAWSVWDRERSGYTF.

The genes are TRBV20-1 and TRBJ1-3; TRBD1 matches 7 bases. This CDR3 is built from 14 residues. V dropped 3 bases and J dropped 3; count of bases not matched to a gene: 5. Looked up from germline, CDR1 is DFQATT and CDR2 is SNEGSKA (reference sequence). The CDR3 region is CSASATGSGNTIYF. Written as DNA, the CDR3 is TGCAGTGCTAGTGCGACAGGGAGTGGAAACACCATATATTTT.

The chain combines TRBV7-6 with TRBJ2-7; 11 nucleotides align to TRBD1. The length of the CDR3 is 15 residues. The trim removed 5 bases at V and 3 bases at J, leaving 6 bases unmatched. Germline values: CDR1 SGHVS, CDR2 FNYEAQ. The CDR3 region has the DNA TGTGCCAGCAGCGTTGGGACAGGGGGGATCTACGAGCAGTACTTC. The encoded protein is CASSVGTGGIYEQYF.

This clone was seen a few times. The genes are TRBV5-4 and TRBJ2-1, with TRBD2 matching over 13 bases. Germline V gives CDR1 SGHNT, CDR2 YYREEE (reference sequence). The CDR3 loop spans 17 amino acids. With V trimmed by 3 bases and J by 8 bases, 11 bases remained unmatched. The CDR3 reads CASSSKQLAGGRDEQFF. CDR3 DNA: TGTGCCAGCAGCTCCAAACAACTAGCGGGGGGGAGGGATGAGCAGTTCTTC.

This chain connects TRBV6-2 or TRBV6-3 to TRBJ1-4; possible D gene TRBD1, 6 bases. The V gene lost 2 bases and the J gene lost 6 bases, with 13 bases spanning the gap. The CDR3 runs to 15 residues. Germline V gene sequence: CDR1 MNHEY, CDR2 SVGEGT. In DNA, the CDR3 is TGTGCCAGCAGTTACGGCAGGGGTATAGATGAAAAACTGTTTTTT. This encodes CASSYGRGIDEKLFF.

The J gene is TRBJ1-5, the V gene TRBV12-3 or TRBV12-4; D gene uncertain. The CDR3 length is 11 residues. V dropped 5 bases and J dropped 11 bases, with 10 bases sitting between them. The CDR3 here is CASSRSGTQHF. CDR3 sequence (DNA): TGTGCCAGCAGTCGTTCCGGGACCCAGCATTTT.

The chain is built from TRBV9 and TRBJ1-1; no clear D. Germline V gene lookup returns CDR1 SGDLS and CDR2 YYNGEE. CDR3 length equals 15 residues. V was pared by 0 bases and J by 5 bases, with 14 bases between. CDR3 sequence reads: CASSVVGNPGTEAFF. In DNA, the CDR3 is TGTGCCAGCAGCGTAGTTGGAAACCCGGGGACTGAAGCTTTCTTT.

The chain combines TRBV5-1 with TRBJ2-5; possible D gene TRBD2, 6 bases. This CDR3 spans 16 amino acids. From germline, CDR1 is SGHRS and CDR2 YFSETQ. V was shortened by 5 bases and J by 5 bases, with 22 bases between the two germline ends. The CDR3 reads CASSMPPQGRGETQYF. In nucleotides, the CDR3 is TGCGCCAGCAGTATGCCCCCTCAGGGACGGGGGGAGACCCAGTACTTC.

The genes are TRBV3-1 (or the pseudogene TRBV3-2) and TRBJ1-3; D ambiguous. The CDR3 loop spans 18 amino acids. Trimming took 1 base from V and 4 from J, leaving 20 bases between them. CDR1 is LGHDT and CDR2 is YNNKEL in the germline V gene (reference sequence). The CDR3 sequence: CASSQVPLSPGSGNTIYF. The CDR3 nucleotides are TGTGCCAGCAGCCAAGTTCCCCTGAGTCCGGGGTCGGGAAACACCATATATTTT.

The chain has TRBV4-1 and TRBJ1-1; 7 bases are a match to TRBD1. Losses at the gene ends were 6 bases for V and 11 bases for J; bases not matched to a gene: 15. The germline gives CDR1 MGHRA, CDR2 YSYEKL. CDR3 length: 14 amino acids. The CDR3 coding sequence is TGCGCCAGCAGAGTCGAGGGGGCCGCCCGGGAGGCTTTCTTT. Its translation is CASRVEGAAREAFF.

The rearrangement uses TRBV3-1 (or the pseudogene TRBV3-2) and TRBJ1-2, with 7 bases lining up with TRBD1. J gave up 3 bases and V 3 bases, and 10 bases lay outside the gene matches. The CDR3 totals 16 residues. The germline CDR1 and CDR2 sequences are LGHDT and YNNKEL (reference sequence). The CDR3 reads CASSHATGKGDYGYTF. Written as DNA, the CDR3 is TGTGCCAGCAGCCACGCGACAGGGAAGGGGGACTATGGCTACACCTTC.

The V and J genes are TRBV19 and TRBJ1-1; D is ambiguous. CDR1 and CDR2 (germline): LNHDA, SQIVND (reference sequence). This CDR3 contains 14 residues. The V and J ends lost 1 base and 4 bases respectively, with 10 bases between them. For the CDR3, the DNA is TGTGCCAGTAGTATAGGGGCGGGGAGCACTGAAGCTTTCTTT. Residues: CASSIGAGSTEAFF.

The genes are TRBV7-2 and TRBJ2-4, with D perhaps TRBD2 (5 bases). Germline V CDR1 and CDR2: SGHTA, FQGNSA. The V end was cut by 3 bases, the J end by 3 bases, with 15 bases between. The CDR3 consists of 16 residues. As DNA, the CDR3 is TGTGCCAGCAGCTTCGGAAACCCCGGGGTCAAAAACATTCAGTACTTC. Its protein is CASSFGNPGVKNIQYF.

The gene calls are TRBV12-5 and TRBJ2-1, with D perhaps TRBD1 (5 bases). V was pared by 1 base and J by 8 bases, with 6 bases between. CDR1 LGHNT and CDR2 FRNRAP come from the germline V gene. This CDR3 contains 12 residues. CDR3 sequence (DNA): TGTGCTAGTGGTTTGGGGGGCTATGAGCAGTTCTTC. Translation: CASGLGGYEQFF.

The chain is built from TRBV4-2 and TRBJ1-2; 9 bases are shared with TRBD1. CDR3 length equals 16 residues. The germline V gene encodes CDR1 LGHNA and CDR2 YNFKEQ. The junction had 6 bases not matched to a gene; V was cut back by 0 bases and J by 4 bases. CDR3 DNA: TGTGCCAGCAGCCAAGACAGGACAGGGGCCTCCTATGGCTACACCTTC. Amino acid sequence: CASSQDRTGASYGYTF.

The CDR3 DNA is TGTGCCAGCAGCTTAGACGTCGACGAGCAGTACTTC. Translation: CASSLDVDEQYF. The rearrangement joins TRBV11-2 to TRBJ2-7; no reliable D call. Trimming removed 0 bases at V and 5 bases at J, with 5 bases between. CDR3 length equals 12 residues. Germline CDR1 reads SGHAT; CDR2 reads FQNNGV.

The rearrangement links TRBV10-3 to TRBJ1-5; no definite D call. CDR3 length: 12 amino acids. The V and J ends lost 6 bases and 4 bases respectively, with 7 bases between them. CDR1 is ENHRY and CDR2 is SYGVKD in the germline V gene. The CDR3 protein is CAIRNKNQPQHF. CDR3 DNA sequence: TGTGCCATCAGGAACAAGAATCAGCCCCAGCATTTT.

V is TRBV4-3 and J is TRBJ1-3; D is ambiguous. CDR1 LGHNA and CDR2 YSLEER come from the germline V gene. Trimming shortened V by 1 base and J by 10 bases, and 11 bases separated the two germline ends. The CDR3 contains 13 residues. CDR3 region: CASSQVAESTIYF. The DNA of the CDR3 is TGCGCCAGCAGCCAAGTGGCAGAATCGACCATATATTTT.